This T cell receptor (beta chain) was identified during a study of blood T cell repertoires in COVID-19. This clone was picked up one time. Germline V gene data show CDR1 as SGHDT and CDR2 as YYEEEE. V was trimmed by 2 bases and J by 5 bases, leaving 8 bases between them. CDR3 size: 14 residues. Sequenced by immunoSEQ multiplex PCR; TCRdb stores in-frame clones only, minus some. The sample contains some 130,000 clones, approximately 87% of which appear only once. This receptor was identified in a human donor in a cohort sampled during active COVID-19. The V gene is TRBV5-6, the J gene TRBJ1-6; D unclear. Sequences were obtained from peripheral blood. CDR3 amino acids: CASSLSYNNSPLHF. In DNA, the CDR3 is TGTGCCAGCAGCTTATCTTACAATAATTCACCCCTCCACTTT.